This T cell receptor (beta chain) is from a study of blood T cell repertoires in COVID-19. Study-wide context: Spain, Italy and the United States supplied samples that represented acute and convalescent COVID-19. T cells, B-cell-depleted T cells, or PBMCs supplied cDNA or gDNA.

The CDR3 has 11 amino acids. Trimming pared 7 bases from V and 4 bases from J, leaving 4 bases between. CDR1 is LNHDA, CDR2 SQIVND, per germline (reference sequence). Libraries were prepared by immunoSEQ multiplex PCR; TCRdb keeps only in-frame clonotypes and omits some of them. The top ten hold 1.6% of the sample, which has under 60,000 clones, about nine tenths seen once. The chain has TRBV19 and TRBJ2-2; D not certain. This clonotype was sampled from a man in his 60s with acute or convalescent COVID-19. The sequenced material came from peripheral blood. The CDR3 DNA follows: TGTGCCAGTATCTCCACCGGGGAGCTGTTTTTT. It encodes CASISTGELFF. The whole variable domain, remainder taken from reference TRBV19 and TRBJ2-2, is DGGITQSPKYLFRKEGQNVTLSCEQNLNHDAMYWYRQDPGQGLRLIYYSQIVNDFQKGDIAEGYSVSREKKESFPLTVTSAQKNPTAFYLCASISTGELFFGEGSRLTVL.